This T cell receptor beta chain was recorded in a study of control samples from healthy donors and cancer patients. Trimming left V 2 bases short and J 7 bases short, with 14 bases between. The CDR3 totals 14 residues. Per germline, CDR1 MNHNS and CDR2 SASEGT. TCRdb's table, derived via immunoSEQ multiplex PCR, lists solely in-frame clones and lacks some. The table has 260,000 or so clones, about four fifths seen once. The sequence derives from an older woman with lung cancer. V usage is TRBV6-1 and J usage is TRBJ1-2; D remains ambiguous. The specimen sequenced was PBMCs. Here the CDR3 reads CASSESGVTAGYTF. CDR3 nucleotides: TGTGCCAGCAGTGAAAGTGGGGTAACCGCTGGCTACACCTTC.